The TCR beta chain described here comes from a study of T cell responses to AZD1222 COVID-19 vaccine. Study conclusions and caveats: Donors in the cohort were predominantly white British and more often female, and clonal diversity was possibly underestimated. Spike-spanning, vaccine-associated CD4 TCRs were dominant at 160-218 and 743-854. Samples come after the peak T cell response, not at day 14.

Trimming removed 3 bases at V and 0 bases at J, with 9 bases between. This CDR3 contains 15 residues. The germline V gene has CDR1 KGHSH and CDR2 LQKENI. Sequencing used immunoSEQ multiplex PCR; TCRdb keeps in-frame clones, though not all of them. The table shows about 180,000 clones, with about 93% occurring only once. Of note for this clone: Antigen specificity is unknown.

The sequenced sample was peripheral blood, obtained 28 days after the second dose of the MenACWY control vaccine. The sequence derives from an adult who received the MenACWY meningococcal vaccine as a control. The V call is TRBV18, the J call TRBJ1-3; unclear D gene. CDR3 nucleotide sequence: TGTGCCAGCTCACCTCCGACGAACTCTGGAAACACCATATATTTT. It is translated as CASSPPTNSGNTIYF.